This TCR beta chain was obtained from a study of blood T cell repertoires in COVID-19. Looking at the study overall: Material from acute and convalescent COVID-19 was sourced from the United States, Italy and Spain.

The method was immunoSEQ multiplex PCR; TCRdb's version includes in-frame clones alone and lacks a portion of them. In the table there are about 160,000 clones, over 85% of which are singletons. The CDR3 contains 13 residues. J was trimmed by 6 bases and V by 4 bases; bases with no gene match: 6. Germline V gene sequence: CDR1 SGHDT, CDR2 YYEEEE. V gene TRBV5-6 combines with J gene TRBJ1-2, with TRBD1 matching 7 bases. Sequencing was performed on peripheral blood. The TCR sequence derives from a woman aged 45 to 65 with acute or convalescent COVID-19. CDR3 protein: CASSTDRVDGYTF. The CDR3 DNA reads TGTGCCAGCAGCACCGACAGGGTGGATGGCTACACCTTC.